The rows below give T cell receptor beta chains drawn from one sample of a study of T cells in Graves' hyperthyroidism and ophthalmopathy. TCRdb redid the calling of the multiplex PCR reads with MiXCR, one entry per CDR3 protein. The repertoire holds approximately 600,000 distinct CDR3 sequences, with less than 25% as singletons. The sequenced sample consisted of blood. Receptors originate from a man aged 25 to 40 with Graves' ophthalmopathy. The CDR3 runs from the conserved cysteine through the conserved F or W. Clone sizes are given selectively: once, few, many, or a class where the clone is expanded.

clone_size v_call cdr3_aa
NA TRBV2 CATQDSSNQPQHF
NA TRBV20-1 CSARPEAGNHPQHF
NA TRBV5-1 CASSAILAQETQYF
few TRBV18 CASSPGGQGGTEAFF
few TRBV28 CASSLGTLAAGELFF
NA TRBV3-1 CASSQDVREQFF
few TRBV7-9 CASSLPGVGETQYF
NA TRBV12-3/TRBV12-4 CASSFREGRSYEQYF
NA TRBV15 CATSRDRTSNEQYF
NA TRBV11-2 CASSSPLAGDGSEQFF
NA TRBV18 CASSNRAETQYF
few TRBV6-2/TRBV6-3 CASSWSLGPGNEQFF
few TRBV3-1 CASSLRGRGSEKLFF
many TRBV28 CASSISYNEQFF
many TRBV3-1 CASSMAGLNYEQYF
NA TRBV11-2 CASSLGGRDYNEQFF
NA TRBV6-5 CASMVVLGDTDTQYF
NA TRBV6-1 CASSERADSNQPQHF
once TRBV9 CASSVGGNGPISYEQYF
NA TRBV28 CASSFPGPPMDEQFF
few TRBV7-2 CASSSLQGASADTQYF
few TRBV2 CASSVDSGASNGYTF
NA TRBV27 CASSLWKQGVGELFF
many TRBV10-2 CASSEQGTYGYTF
many TRBV28 CASSSPGPRYYEQYF
NA TRBV24-1 CATSEGSGTDHTGELFF
few TRBV28 CASSLSGSGVETQYF
NA TRBV15 CATSRVPSGRPDNEQFF
few TRBV19 CASSAFGSSYEQYF
many TRBV30 CAWSVGLVGYEQYF
NA TRBV5-1 CASSPRPGASNTGELFF
few TRBV20-1 CSARDPQGGSYEQYF
NA TRBV19 CASSIDRDNEQFF